This entry lists 2 T cell receptor beta chains sequenced from one sample in a study of blood T cell repertoires in COVID-19. Sequencing used immunoSEQ multiplex PCR; TCRdb keeps in-frame clones, though not all of them. Here the sample spans around 64,000 clones, about nine tenths being singletons. Sequenced sample: peripheral blood. The receptors originated from a woman under 30 with acute or convalescent COVID-19.

The rearrangement joins TRBV2 to TRBJ1-1, with 10 bases matching TRBD1. This CDR3 region has 13 residues. Germline CDR1 reads SNHLY; CDR2 reads FYNNEI. V shed 6 bases, J shed 7 bases, and the junction held 5 bases outside the gene matches. Here the CDR3 reads CASRTTGGGEAFF. DNA for the CDR3: TGTGCCAGCAGGACGACAGGGGGCGGTGAAGCTTTCTTT.

This clone occurred once. The chain joins TRBV11-2 to TRBJ1-1; D remains ambiguous. The germline CDR1 and CDR2 sequences are SGHAT and FQNNGV. Trimming cost V 4 bases and J 5 bases, with 11 bases left between them. The CDR3 has 13 amino acids. The CDR3 coding sequence is TGTGCCAGCAGCTATGACGGAGGGACTGAAGCTTTCTTT. This encodes CASSYDGGTEAFF.